The clone carrying this T cell receptor (beta chain) was counted ten times or more. These data belong to a study of early T cells in non-severe SARS-CoV-2 infection. Germline values: CDR1 MNHEY, CDR2 SMNVEV (reference sequence). After removal of 5 bases from V and 7 bases from J, the junction contained 14 bases not matched to a gene. The CDR3 contains 16 residues. As part of library construction, unique molecular identifiers were attached to individual cDNA molecules. Each CDR3 protein is one row after TCRdb ran MiXCR on the 5' RACE reads. Here the sample spans over 85,000 distinct CDR3 sequences, approximately 12% being singletons.

The chain combines TRBV27 with TRBJ1-5; 7 nucleotides align to TRBD1. The sample consisted of whole blood, taken at baseline. The source of this sequence is an adult who was a healthcare worker with PCR-confirmed SARS-CoV-2 infection or an uninfected control (not recorded which). In DNA form, the CDR3 reads TGTGCCAGCAGTCCCCTAAACAGGGGTGGAGGACAGCCCCAGCATTTT. It translates to CASSPLNRGGGQPQHF.